This T cell receptor (beta chain) was captured by sequencing in a study of tumor and adjacent non-tumor tissue in lung cancer. A modified ARM-PCR protocol with three rounds of nested PCR amplified TCRbeta. TCRdb passed the multiplex PCR reads through MiXCR, listing each CDR3 protein once. The table lists some 100,000 distinct CDR3 sequences, more than 55% of them singletons. As concerns this clonotype: Compared with germline, one end of the junction differs, possibly owing to a read error.

Per germline, CDR1 MNHEY and CDR2 SVGEGT. This CDR3 comprises 20 residues. No cell sorting was done before RNA was extracted from the tissue. More than 3 cm separated this lung sample from the edge of the tumor. This TCR derives from a man younger than 45 with non-small cell lung cancer. The sample consisted of distant non-tumor lung tissue. The chain links TRBV6-2 or TRBV6-3 to TRBJ2-5, with 16 bases fitting TRBD2. In nucleotides, the CDR3 is TGTGCCAGCAGGACGACGGGACTAGCGGGGGGGCCCGTCGGACAGGAGACCCAGCACTTC. The encoded protein is CASRTTGLAGGPVGQETQHF.